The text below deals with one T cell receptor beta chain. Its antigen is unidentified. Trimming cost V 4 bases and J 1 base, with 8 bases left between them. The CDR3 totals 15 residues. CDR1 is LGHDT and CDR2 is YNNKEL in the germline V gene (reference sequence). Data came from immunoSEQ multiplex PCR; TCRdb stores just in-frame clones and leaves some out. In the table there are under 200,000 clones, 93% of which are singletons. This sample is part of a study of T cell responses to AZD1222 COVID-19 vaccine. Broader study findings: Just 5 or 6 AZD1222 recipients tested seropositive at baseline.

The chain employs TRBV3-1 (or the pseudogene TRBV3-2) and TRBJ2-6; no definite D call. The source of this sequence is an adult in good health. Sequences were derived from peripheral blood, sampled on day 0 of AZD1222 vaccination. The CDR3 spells CASSLVASGANVLTF. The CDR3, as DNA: TGTGCCAGCAGCCTGGTGGCTTCTGGGGCCAACGTCCTGACTTTC.